The next 23 T cell receptor beta chains were all read from a single sample in a study of OX40 agonist ivuxolimab in advanced cancers. Measured with immunoSEQ multiplex PCR; TCRdb has only the in-frame clones, and not every one. Among tens of thousands of clones listed, roughly 90% were seen once. Sequenced here: CD4+ or CD8+ T cells sorted from blood, sampled in a trial of the OX40 agonist ivuxolimab. The receptors stem from an adult with an advanced solid tumor such as melanoma, head and neck, liver or kidney cancer.

The chain is built from TRBV4-1 and TRBJ1-5; D is ambiguous. Trimming cost V 3 bases and J 7 bases, with 19 bases left between them. This CDR3 region has 16 residues. The germline gives CDR1 MGHRA, CDR2 YSYEKL. CDR3 coding DNA: TGCGCCAGCAGCCAGTTCCAGAGGAATGGACGACAGCCCCAGCATTTT. Amino acid sequence: CASSQFQRNGRQPQHF.

The V gene is TRBV5-4, the J gene TRBJ1-1; unclear D gene. This CDR3 contains 12 residues. Trimming removed 3 bases from V and 2 bases from J, with 5 bases in between. Germline V CDR1 and CDR2: SGHNT, YYREEE (reference sequence). DNA of the CDR3: TGTGCCAGCAGCTACGGTAACACTGAAGCTTTCTTT. It is translated as CASSYGNTEAFF.

The sample holds one count of this clone. The chain joins TRBV27 to TRBJ2-7; D unclear. This CDR3 region has 15 residues. The germline CDR1 and CDR2 sequences are MNHEY and SMNVEV (reference sequence). Between the trimmed V and J ends, which lost 3 bases and 0 bases, there was a span of 12 bases. CDR3 bases: TGTGCCAGCAGTTTTTCGGGTCGGGCCTCCTACGAGCAGTACTTC. Translating gives CASSFSGRASYEQYF.

This clone occurred once. The rearrangement joins TRBV19 to TRBJ2-3, with TRBD2 matching over 9 bases. This CDR3 has 16 amino acids. J gave up 2 bases and V 8 bases, and 11 bases lay outside the gene matches. The germline V gene has CDR1 LNHDA and CDR2 SQIVND (reference sequence). The CDR3 coding sequence is TGTGCCAGTTCGACCCTTAGCGGGGGACACACAGATACGCAGTATTTT. Amino acid sequence: CASSTLSGGHTDTQYF.

The genes are TRBV10-1 and TRBJ2-7; maybe TRBD2 (5 bases). V dropped 7 bases and J dropped 2 bases, with 15 bases sitting between them. Germline-derived CDR1 and CDR2 are WNHNN and SYGVQD (reference sequence). The CDR3 is made up of 14 amino acids. The CDR3 spells CASIKPDGTYEQYF. The CDR3 DNA reads TGCGCCAGCATCAAGCCGGACGGGACCTACGAGCAGTACTTC.

The chain employs TRBV5-1 and TRBJ1-1; TRBD1 is a possible D gene (6 bases). CDR1 is SGHRS, CDR2 YFSETQ, per germline. The CDR3 has 13 amino acids. V dropped 2 bases and J dropped 4 bases, with 9 bases sitting between them. For the CDR3, the DNA is TGCGCCAGCAGCTTTATCAGGGGCACTGAAGCTTTCTTT. Translating it yields CASSFIRGTEAFF.

This clone was observed a single time. The J gene is TRBJ1-2, the V gene TRBV5-1; 10 bases fit TRBD1. This CDR3 is 14 amino acids long. The V segment lost 3 bases and the J segment 7 bases; nucleotides outside the gene matches: 6. The germline V gene has CDR1 SGHRS and CDR2 YFSETQ. The CDR3 coding sequence is TGCGCCAGCAGCTCCTGGGGACAGGGGTTTGGCTACACCTTC. Translation gives CASSSWGQGFGYTF.

As DNA, the CDR3 is TGTGCCAGCAAAAAGTGGGTGGAAGGCAATCAGCCCCAGCATTTT. Translation: CASKKWVEGNQPQHF. The J gene is TRBJ1-5, the V gene TRBV28; D gene unclear. V was pared by 7 bases and J by 2 bases, with 15 bases between. Germline CDR1 is MDHEN and CDR2 is SYDVKM. The CDR3 length is 15 residues.

This clone has a handful of counts. The rearrangement joins TRBV5-4 to TRBJ2-7; tentative D call: TRBD2 (6 bases). The V end lost 4 bases, the J end lost 5 bases, and 16 bases lay between the germline ends. Germline-derived CDR1 and CDR2 are SGHNT and YYREEE (reference sequence). The CDR3 consists of 14 residues. The CDR3 loop reads CASSPMRGGNEQYF. The CDR3 DNA is TGTGCCAGCAGCCCAATGAGGGGCGGGAACGAGCAGTACTTC.

The rearrangement uses TRBV5-1 and TRBJ1-2; TRBD1 is a possible D gene (5 bases). In germline, CDR1 is SGHRS, CDR2 YFSETQ. Between the trimmed V and J ends, which lost 5 bases and 4 bases, there was a span of 15 bases. The CDR3 contains 14 residues. CDR3 nucleotide sequence: TGCGCCAGCAGTTCCGGGACGGGAATCTATGGCTACACCTTC. It is translated as CASSSGTGIYGYTF.

The chain uses TRBV7-3 and TRBJ1-1; D is uncertain. The CDR3 is 15 amino acids. Between the trimmed V and J ends, which lost 5 bases and 1 base, there was a span of 14 bases. CDR1 and CDR2 (germline): SGHTA, FQGTGA. The chain's CDR3 is CASSPGPSRNTEAFF. The CDR3 region has the DNA TGTGCCAGCAGCCCCGGGCCCTCCCGGAACACTGAAGCTTTCTTT.

V and J are TRBV6-5 and TRBJ2-6; 7 bases map to TRBD2. J was trimmed by 11 bases and V by 4 bases; bases with no gene match: 5. The CDR3 has 13 amino acids. Germline V lookup: CDR1 MNHEY, CDR2 SVGAGI. The CDR3 loop is CASSSGGWDVLTF. The CDR3 bases are TGTGCCAGCAGTTCCGGGGGGTGGGACGTCCTGACTTTC.

The genes are TRBV9 and TRBJ2-1; 8 bases align to TRBD1. There are 15 residues in the CDR3. From germline, CDR1 is SGDLS and CDR2 YYNGEE. The junction had 10 bases not matched to a gene; V was cut back by 4 bases and J by 7 bases. CDR3 in amino acids: CASSPHAGGFNEQFF. Written as DNA, the CDR3 is TGTGCCAGCAGCCCCCATGCAGGGGGCTTTAATGAGCAGTTCTTC.

This clone was counted once. V and J are TRBV4-1 and TRBJ2-1, with 7 positions matching TRBD1. The germline CDR1 and CDR2 sequences are MGHRA and YSYEKL. This CDR3 spans 16 amino acids. V lost 0 bases, J lost 8 bases, and 10 bases stayed unmatched. CDR3 in amino acids: CASSQDEAGGMYEQFF. CDR3 nucleotide sequence: TGCGCCAGCAGCCAAGACGAGGCAGGGGGTATGTATGAGCAGTTCTTC.

The chain recombines TRBV5-1 with TRBJ2-3; D not resolved. CDR3 length: 16 amino acids. The ends were cut back, 0 bases at V and 0 bases at J, with 11 bases in the middle. In germline, CDR1 is SGHRS, CDR2 YFSETQ. CDR3 protein: CASSLVQITSTDTQYF. The CDR3 nucleotides read TGCGCCAGCAGCTTGGTACAGATTACTAGCACAGATACGCAGTATTTT.

This clone was observed a single time. The J gene is TRBJ1-2, the V gene TRBV23-1; D may be TRBD1 (6 bases). TRBV23-1 is annotated as an ORF whose role is uncertain. The length of the CDR3 is 15 residues. V was pared by 3 bases and J by 4 bases, with 15 bases between. The DNA of the CDR3 is TGCGCCAGCAGTCATGGGGGCCGTCGCTTCTATGGCTACACCTTC. Amino acid sequence: CASSHGGRRFYGYTF.

This clone has only a few counts. V gene TRBV30 combines with J gene TRBJ1-6, with unresolved D. This CDR3 has 11 residues. Germline V CDR1 and CDR2: GTSNPN, SVGIG (reference sequence). V was pared by 0 bases and J by 10 bases, with 4 bases between. CDR3 nucleotide sequence: TGTGCCTGGAGTGTCGTGTCACCCCTCCACTTT. Its protein product is CAWSVVSPLHF.

The genes are TRBV19 and TRBJ1-1; no clear D gene. CDR3 length: 13 amino acids. Germline V gene sequence: CDR1 LNHDA, CDR2 SQIVND (reference sequence). Between the trimmed V and J ends, which lost 3 bases and 1 base, there was a span of 6 bases. The CDR3 DNA follows: TGTGCCAGTAGTATGATGGGGAACACTGAAGCTTTCTTT. This translates into CASSMMGNTEAFF. Looking up the rest from reference TRBV19 and TRBJ1-1 gives the full variable domain: DGGITQSPKYLFRKEGQNVTLSCEQNLNHDAMYWYRQDPGQGLRLIYYSQIVNDFQKGDIAEGYSVSREKKESFPLTVTSAQKNPTAFYLCASSMMGNTEAFFGQGTRLTVV.

Note on this clone: Germline is not matched at one junction end, which may reflect a read error. The chain employs TRBV6-6 and TRBJ1-2; the match to TRBD1 covers 10 bases. Germline lookup yields CDR1 MNHNY and CDR2 SVGAGI (reference sequence). The CDR3 extends over 14 amino acids. This CDR3 reads CAISGTGEDYGYTF. The CDR3 DNA sequence: TGTGCCATCAGTGGGACAGGGGAAGACTATGGCTACACCTTC.

This clone was detected a few times. The chain uses TRBV4-1 and TRBJ1-6, with D tentatively TRBD1 (6 bases). Germline V gene sequence: CDR1 MGHRA, CDR2 YSYEKL. V lost 4 bases and J 3 bases, leaving 16 bases between the germline ends. The CDR3 loop spans 17 amino acids. In nucleotides, the CDR3 is TGCGCCAGCAGCCTTCTCGGGGGGCGCGGCTATAATTCACCCCTCCACTTT. Protein product: CASSLLGGRGYNSPLHF.

The J gene is TRBJ2-7, the V gene TRBV6-6; 8 bases fit TRBD1. Germline V CDR1 and CDR2: MNHNY, SVGAGI (reference sequence). CDR3 length equals 15 residues. With V trimmed by 2 bases and J by 1 base, 4 bases remained unmatched. The DNA for the CDR3 is TGTGCCAGCAGTTACGGTACAGGGGGTTCCTACGAGCAGTACTTC. This codes for CASSYGTGGSYEQYF.

The chain couples TRBV29-1 to TRBJ2-3; no firm D call. V was shortened by 2 bases and J by 0 bases, with 12 bases between the two germline ends. Germline V lookup: CDR1 SQVTM, CDR2 ANQGSEA. This CDR3 contains 15 residues. Here the CDR3 reads CSVEIVQDSTDTQYF. Here the CDR3 DNA reads TGCAGCGTTGAAATCGTGCAGGATAGCACAGATACGCAGTATTTT.

This clone was seen a single time. This chain links TRBV4-3 with TRBJ1-2; tentative D call: TRBD1 (5 bases). V was clipped by 0 bases and J by 3 bases, with 14 bases between them. There are 16 residues in the CDR3. CDR1 LGHNA and CDR2 YSLEER come from the germline V gene. As DNA, the CDR3 is TGCGCCAGCAGCCAAGATCTCCAGGGTAAGGACTATGGCTACACCTTC. This sequence encodes CASSQDLQGKDYGYTF.